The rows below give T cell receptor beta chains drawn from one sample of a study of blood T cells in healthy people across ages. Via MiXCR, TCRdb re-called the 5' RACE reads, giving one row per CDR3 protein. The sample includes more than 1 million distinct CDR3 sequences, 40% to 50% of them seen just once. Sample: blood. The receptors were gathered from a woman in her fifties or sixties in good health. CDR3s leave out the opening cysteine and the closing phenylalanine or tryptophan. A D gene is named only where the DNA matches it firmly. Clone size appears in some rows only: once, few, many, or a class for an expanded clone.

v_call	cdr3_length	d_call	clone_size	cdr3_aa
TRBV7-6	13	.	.	ASSLGASSTDAQY
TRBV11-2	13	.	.	ASSSYGRADYGYT
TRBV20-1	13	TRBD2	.	SASTSGRGGDTQY
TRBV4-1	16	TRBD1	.	ASSQILTGCKSSYEQY
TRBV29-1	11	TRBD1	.	SVVDRVSYEQY
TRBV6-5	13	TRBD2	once	ASGGSGGEMNEQY
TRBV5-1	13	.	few	ASSLSGQGTHEQY
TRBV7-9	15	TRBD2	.	ASSPLASGSTQETQY
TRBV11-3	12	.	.	ASSLDIAGGELF
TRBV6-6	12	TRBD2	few	ASREGGSRYEQY
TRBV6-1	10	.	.	ASSERRNEQF
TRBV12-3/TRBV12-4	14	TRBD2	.	ASSQAQAGDTDTQY
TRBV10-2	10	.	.	ASGQPQETQY
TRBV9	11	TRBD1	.	ASSAQQGAGQY
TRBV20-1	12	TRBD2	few	SAPSGRAHNEQF
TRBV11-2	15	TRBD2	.	ASTPGGRVTSTDTQY
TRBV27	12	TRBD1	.	ASSFGTAYNEQF
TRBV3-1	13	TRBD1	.	ASSRPDRGQDEQY
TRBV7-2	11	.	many	ASSTSGQETQY
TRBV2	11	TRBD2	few	ATTGLAEETQY
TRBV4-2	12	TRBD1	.	AGKQTGVDNEQF
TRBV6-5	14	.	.	ASSYSMGGPKNIQY
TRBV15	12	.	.	ATRDGGPGETQY
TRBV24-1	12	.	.	ATSDFYIDQPQH
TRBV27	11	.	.	AGSFGSYNEQF
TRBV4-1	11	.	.	ASSQVGVDEQF
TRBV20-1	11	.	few	SAIGSSSYEQY
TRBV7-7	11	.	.	ASSPFGGGEQY
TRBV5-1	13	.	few	ASSTQPGATYEQY
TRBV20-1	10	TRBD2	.	SALAGGREQY
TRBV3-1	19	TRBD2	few	ASSQDLGTSGSSSFYNEQF